The next 11 T cell receptor beta chains were all read from a single sample in a study of vaccination effects on CD4 cells after COVID-19 (dated by TCRdb to 2022 to 2024). In the ViraFEST assay, PBMC were stimulated with viral peptide pools, and antigen-specific CD4+ T cell clonotypes were then identified by expansion using TCR sequencing. After around ten days of culture, CD4+ T cells were isolated with the EasySep CD4+ T cell isolation kit. Negative nucleocapsid antibody results before and after vaccination confirmed that the healthy vaccine recipients had no prior SARS-CoV-2 infection. These receptors have no identified antigens. The receptor library was made with the immunoSEQ multiplex PCR assay. TCRdb limited this immuneACCESS table to in-frame rearrangements with V and J called. A share of clones is missing; checked studies link under half to unresolved V genes, and the rest is unexplained. The sample profile shows 28,000 or so clones; 72% of them were found once. The leading ten clones occupy about 11% of the sample.

The sequenced sample was CD4+ T cells from PBMCs cultured with SARS-CoV-2 spike peptides, obtained before COVID-19 vaccination. According to the study, the label for this sample's cell subset or site signals: SARS-CoV-2 spike overlapping peptide pool stimulation. The receptor set was obtained from a human donor who received a COVID-19 vaccine.

This clone was recorded once. The chain joins TRBV6-5 to TRBJ2-2, with TRBD1 matching 8 bases. The CDR3 loop spans 13 amino acids. In germline, CDR1 is MNHEY, CDR2 SVGAGI. V lost 7 bases to trimming and J lost 6 bases; unmatched junction nucleotides: 4. CDR3 region: CASIIQGAGELFF. The CDR3 DNA sequence: TGTGCCAGCATCATACAGGGGGCCGGGGAGCTGTTTTTT.

This clone showed up just once. The chain couples TRBV18 to TRBJ2-5, with D hard to call. Germline loops: CDR1 KGHSH, CDR2 LQKENI. The CDR3 spans 15 residues. Trimming stripped 0 bases from V and 1 base from J, with 9 bases between. CDR3 protein: CASSPPGRVQETQYF. The CDR3 nucleotides read TGTGCCAGCTCACCACCCGGGCGCGTCCAAGAGACCCAGTACTTC.

CDR3 loop: CASRRTGSNYGYTF. In DNA, the CDR3 is TGTGCCAGCAGGAGGACAGGGTCAAATTATGGCTACACCTTC. The chain has TRBV6-5 and TRBJ1-2; 8 bases align to TRBD1. Germline values: CDR1 MNHEY, CDR2 SVGAGI. The CDR3 is 14 residues long. The junction had 8 bases not matched to a gene; V was cut back by 6 bases and J by 5 bases.

This chain joins TRBV27 and TRBJ1-4, with 8 bases lining up with TRBD1. The V and J ends lost 6 bases and 1 base, in that order; junction bases with no gene match: 10. Germline-derived CDR1 and CDR2 are MNHEY and SMNVEV (reference sequence). The CDR3 spans 17 residues. CDR3 region: CASRPADRVETNEKLFF. Written as DNA, the CDR3 is TGTGCCAGCAGACCCGCGGACAGGGTTGAAACTAATGAAAAACTGTTTTTT.

The CDR3 region is CASSISGVADTQYF. CDR3 bases: TGTGCCAGCAGCATTAGCGGGGTGGCAGATACGCAGTATTTT. The V call is TRBV7-9, the J call TRBJ2-3, with 8 bases aligning to TRBD2. Trimming took 5 bases from V and 4 from J; bases not matched to a gene: 5. CDR1 SEHNR and CDR2 FQNEAQ come from the germline V gene (reference sequence). The CDR3 is made up of 14 amino acids.

There are a few counts of this clone. The chain employs TRBV7-9 and TRBJ2-2; D gene unclear. V was cut by 2 bases and J by 3 bases, with 10 bases left in between. Per germline, CDR1 SEHNR and CDR2 FQNEAQ (reference sequence). The CDR3 contains 15 residues. CDR3 DNA sequence: TGTGCCAGCAGCTTAATCAACAGTGACACCGGGGAGCTGTTTTTT. Protein product: CASSLINSDTGELFF.

The chain employs TRBV18 and TRBJ2-3, with D tentatively TRBD2 (5 bases). This CDR3 region has 12 residues. The germline CDR1 and CDR2 sequences are KGHSH and LQKENI. V was trimmed by 3 bases and J by 4 bases, leaving 5 bases between them. CDR3 protein: CASSPRADTQYF. The CDR3 nucleotides are TGTGCCAGCTCACCGCGGGCAGATACGCAGTATTTT.

The CDR3 loop reads CASSERGDFNTEAFF. The CDR3 DNA sequence: TGTGCCAGCAGTGAAAGGGGGGATTTCAACACTGAAGCTTTCTTT. The rearrangement links TRBV6-1 to TRBJ1-1, with D maybe TRBD1 (6 bases). Germline loops: CDR1 MNHNS, CDR2 SASEGT. V gave up 2 bases and J gave up 2 bases, with 12 bases separating them. The CDR3 is made up of 15 amino acids.

The rearrangement joins TRBV7-2 to TRBJ2-1, with 8 bases aligning to TRBD1. CDR1 SGHTA and CDR2 FQGNSA come from the germline V gene. The CDR3 has 14 residues. With 4 bases clipped from V and 8 bases from J, the junction kept 7 bases outside the gene matches. The CDR3 coding sequence is TGTGCCAGCAGCTCAAACAGGGGGATGGATGAGCAGTTCTTC. Translating gives CASSSNRGMDEQFF.

The rearrangement uses TRBV5-1 and TRBJ1-2, with no clear D. The germline V gene has CDR1 SGHRS and CDR2 YFSETQ. Trimming shortened V by 5 bases and J by 2 bases, and 7 bases separated the two germline ends. CDR3 length: 12 residues. CDR3 coding DNA: TGCGCCAGCAGTACGGGGAACTATGGCTACACCTTC. It specifies CASSTGNYGYTF.

This clone appeared a single time. The chain has TRBV18 and TRBJ2-1; TRBD2 matches at 9 bases. The trim removed 5 bases at V and 1 base at J, leaving 6 bases unmatched. CDR1 is KGHSH, CDR2 LQKENI, per germline. This CDR3 is built from 16 residues. CDR3 in DNA: TGTGCCAGCTCAAGTAGCGGGGGCGGGTCCTACAATGAGCAGTTCTTC. It codes for CASSSSGGGSYNEQFF.